The next 28 T cell receptor beta chains were all read from a single sample in a study of cytomegalovirus exposure and HLA in healthy donors. It was with 60 Vbeta and 13 Jbeta primers that the PCR ran. Assay: immunoSEQ multiplex PCR; the TCRdb copy retains only in-frame clones and omits some. In the table there are 100,000 to 150,000 clones, around 75% of which are singletons. The sample taken for sequencing was PBMCs. The receptors derive from a woman in her forties or fifties in good health and CMV-seropositive.

This chain links TRBV7-2 with TRBJ2-5; TRBD2 matches 9 bases. J was trimmed by 3 bases and V by 2 bases; bases with no gene match: 4. CDR3 length equals 15 residues. CDR1 and CDR2 from the germline V gene are SGHTA and FQGNSA. The CDR3: CASSLFSGGEETQYF. The CDR3 coding sequence is TGTGCCAGCAGCTTATTTAGCGGGGGAGAAGAGACCCAGTACTTC.

J is TRBJ1-2 and V is TRBV29-1; 7 positions match TRBD1. The CDR3 contains 13 residues. Losses at the gene ends were 6 bases for V and 2 bases for J; bases not matched to a gene: 6. Germline V gene sequence: CDR1 SQVTM, CDR2 ANQGSEA. The CDR3 region has the DNA TGCAGCGTGGACCCGACAGGGAACTATGGCTACACCTTC. Translation gives CSVDPTGNYGYTF.

The V and J genes are TRBV5-4 and TRBJ1-2; the D gene is possibly TRBD1 (5 bases). The V end lost 5 bases, the J end lost 6 bases, and 23 bases lay between the germline ends. CDR1 is SGHNT and CDR2 is YYREEE in the germline V gene (reference sequence). CDR3 length equals 16 residues. This chain's CDR3 is CASRSTGLPPPHGYTF. The CDR3 region has the DNA TGTGCCAGCAGGTCAACGGGACTCCCGCCCCCTCATGGCTACACCTTC.

The rearrangement joins TRBV19 to TRBJ2-1; 7 bases are shared with TRBD1. Germline lookup yields CDR1 LNHDA and CDR2 SQIVND (reference sequence). This CDR3 region has 14 residues. V gave up 5 bases and J gave up 3 bases; unmatched junction bases: 4. CDR3 sequence: CASSSGQHYNEQFF. CDR3 in DNA: TGTGCCAGTAGTTCGGGACAGCACTACAATGAGCAGTTCTTC.

V usage is TRBV10-3 and J usage is TRBJ2-5, with D perhaps TRBD1 (5 bases). The germline V gene encodes CDR1 ENHRY and CDR2 SYGVKD. V was trimmed by 6 bases and J by 2 bases, leaving 13 bases between them. The CDR3 length is 14 residues. The CDR3 here is CAIRPDSSQETQYF. CDR3 DNA sequence: TGTGCCATCAGGCCCGACAGCTCACAAGAGACCCAGTACTTC.

This clone was picked up one time. The chain joins TRBV19 to TRBJ2-2; 9 positions agree with TRBD1. Germline CDR1 is LNHDA and CDR2 is SQIVND (reference sequence). This CDR3 region has 14 residues. Trimming took 9 bases from V and 6 from J; bases not matched to a gene: 8. CDR3 sequence (DNA): TGTGCCAGCCAAAGGGACAGGGAGGCCGGGGAGCTGTTTTTT. Translated, it gives CASQRDREAGELFF.

This clone was recorded once. The chain joins TRBV2 to TRBJ1-2; TRBD1 agrees at 8 bases. The CDR3 length is 15 residues. Losses at the gene ends were 6 bases for V and 0 bases for J; bases not matched to a gene: 6. Germline CDR1 is SNHLY and CDR2 is FYNNEI. The CDR3 sequence is CASSLGQVANYGYTF. The CDR3 DNA reads TGTGCCAGCAGCCTGGGACAGGTAGCTAACTATGGCTACACCTTC.

The rearrangement uses TRBV7-2 and TRBJ2-5; TRBD2 agrees at 8 bases. This CDR3 is built from 16 residues. With 1 base clipped from V and 5 bases from J, the junction kept 9 bases outside the gene matches. CDR1 and CDR2 from the germline V gene are SGHTA and FQGNSA. The CDR3 spells CASSLVAGGPGETQYF. The CDR3 nucleotides are TGTGCCAGCAGCTTAGTTGCGGGGGGCCCTGGGGAGACCCAGTACTTC.

This rearrangement joins TRBV7-6 to TRBJ2-7; 13 nucleotides agree with TRBD2. Germline CDR1 and CDR2: SGHVS and FNYEAQ. The V segment lost 5 bases and the J segment 7 bases; nucleotides outside the gene matches: 8. The CDR3 covers 15 residues. The CDR3 spells CASSVGTSGAWEQYF. As DNA, the CDR3 is TGTGCCAGCAGCGTAGGGACTAGCGGGGCGTGGGAGCAGTACTTC.

The V and J genes are TRBV11-2 and TRBJ2-1, with 9 bases fitting TRBD2. Germline values: CDR1 SGHAT, CDR2 FQNNGV. After removal of 4 bases from V and 6 bases from J, the junction contained 7 bases not matched to a gene. The CDR3 is 15 residues long. CDR3 loop: CASSSLAGTGNEQFF. CDR3 nucleotides: TGTGCCAGCAGCTCACTAGCGGGTACGGGCAATGAGCAGTTCTTC.

The chain is built from TRBV28 and TRBJ1-5, with D perhaps TRBD1 (6 bases). CDR1 MDHEN and CDR2 SYDVKM come from the germline V gene. This CDR3 contains 12 residues. Trimming stripped 5 bases from V and 6 bases from J, with 8 bases between. CDR3 region: CASSQGGQPQHF. The CDR3 region has the DNA TGTGCCAGCAGTCAAGGGGGTCAGCCCCAGCATTTT. Full variable domain (rest looked up from reference TRBV28 and TRBJ1-5): DVKVTQSSRYLVKRTGEKVFLECVQDMDHENMFWYRQDPGLGLRLIYFSYDVKMKEKGDIPEGYSVSREKKERFSLILESASTNQTSMYLCASSQGGQPQHFGDGTRLSIL.

This clone was observed a single time. V usage is TRBV5-4 and J usage is TRBJ2-4, with TRBD2 matching 7 bases. Germline V CDR1 and CDR2: SGHNT, YYREEE (reference sequence). V lost 4 bases to trimming and J lost 4 bases; unmatched junction nucleotides: 2. The CDR3 has 13 residues. The CDR3 nucleotides read TGTGCCAGCAGCCCAGCGGGGAAAAACATTCAGTACTTC. Its protein is CASSPAGKNIQYF.

This sequence joins TRBV6-5 and TRBJ2-1; the D gene is possibly TRBD2 (5 bases). The V gene's germline CDR1 is MNHEY and CDR2 SVGAGI. CDR3 length: 13 amino acids. V gave up 4 bases and J gave up 5 bases, with 9 bases separating them. The CDR3 spells CASSWGAHNEQFF. The CDR3 bases are TGTGCCAGCAGTTGGGGAGCTCACAATGAGCAGTTCTTC.

The genes are TRBV5-1 and TRBJ2-2; no definite D call. The V gene's germline CDR1 is SGHRS and CDR2 YFSETQ. This CDR3 region has 15 residues. V dropped 3 bases and J dropped 0 bases, with 9 bases sitting between them. The CDR3 coding sequence is TGCGCCAGCAGCTCTTCGACACCGAACACCGGGGAGCTGTTTTTT. Protein product: CASSSSTPNTGELFF.

V is TRBV10-3 and J is TRBJ1-2; D is possibly TRBD1 (5 bases). CDR3 size: 11 residues. Germline V gene sequence: CDR1 ENHRY, CDR2 SYGVKD. V was cut by 8 bases and J by 3 bases, with 7 bases left in between. In nucleotides, the CDR3 is TGTGCCATCGGGACTGACTATGGCTACACCTTC. Translated, it gives CAIGTDYGYTF.

This clone was observed a few times. The V gene is TRBV2, the J gene TRBJ1-3; D is unresolved. V was cut by 4 bases and J by 0 bases, with 7 bases left in between. The CDR3 length is 14 residues. In germline, CDR1 is SNHLY, CDR2 FYNNEI. The CDR3 reads CASSVSISGNTIYF. In DNA form, the CDR3 reads TGTGCCAGCAGTGTTTCTATCTCTGGAAACACCATATATTTT.

This chain joins TRBV7-8 and TRBJ1-5, with TRBD1 as a possible D gene (5 bases). Germline assignment: CDR1 SGHVS and CDR2 FQNEAQ. V shed 2 bases and J shed 4 bases, with 9 bases lying between them. This CDR3 is built from 14 residues. CDR3 in amino acids: CASSLSGENQPQHF. The CDR3 region has the DNA TGTGCCAGCAGCTTATCGGGGGAGAATCAGCCCCAGCATTTT. Together with reference TRBV7-8 and TRBJ1-5, the CDR3 gives the full variable domain: GAGVSQSPRYKVAKRGQDVALRCDPISGHVSLFWYQQALGQGPEFLTYFQNEAQLDKSGLPSDRFFAERPEGSVSTLKIQRTQQEDSAVYLCASSLSGENQPQHFGDGTRLSIL.

This clone has just a few counts. The chain recombines TRBV30 with TRBJ1-1, with D tentatively TRBD1 (5 bases). CDR3 length: 12 residues. Between the trimmed V and J ends, which lost 2 bases and 3 bases, there was a span of 7 bases. The germline CDR1 and CDR2 sequences are GTSNPN and SVGIG (reference sequence). CDR3 in DNA: TGTGCCTGGAGTATGGGGCACACTGAAGCTTTCTTT. Protein product: CAWSMGHTEAFF.

The V and J genes are TRBV9 and TRBJ2-7; 10 nucleotides line up with TRBD1. The CDR3 has 16 residues. CDR1 and CDR2 (germline): SGDLS, YYNGEE. V lost 4 bases to trimming and J lost 2 bases; unmatched junction nucleotides: 9. DNA of the CDR3: TGTGCCAGCAGCCCAAATACCGGGACAGGGGCCTACGAGCAGTACTTC. Its protein is CASSPNTGTGAYEQYF.

The chain recombines TRBV7-2 with TRBJ2-5, with 9 bases lining up with TRBD2. Germline V gene sequence: CDR1 SGHTA, CDR2 FQGNSA. This CDR3 is 16 amino acids long. Germline trimming cut 3 bases from V and 1 base from J; bases unmatched to any gene: 6. The CDR3 loop is CASSFWGRGGQETQYF. The DNA for the CDR3 is TGTGCCAGCAGCTTCTGGGGGCGGGGGGGCCAAGAGACCCAGTACTTC.

The rearrangement uses TRBV7-6 and TRBJ1-2; 9 nucleotides line up with TRBD1. The CDR3 runs 16 residues. From germline, CDR1 is SGHVS and CDR2 FNYEAQ. J gave up 4 bases and V 1 base, and 7 bases lay outside the gene matches. Written as DNA, the CDR3 is TGTGCCAGCAGCTTAGTGCCGGGACAGGGTTTCTATGGCTACACCTTC. Encoded protein: CASSLVPGQGFYGYTF.

The V and J genes are TRBV27 and TRBJ1-5, with TRBD1 identical over 8 bases. Trimming removed 4 bases from V and 2 bases from J; junction bases left unmatched: 10. This CDR3 has 17 residues. Germline V lookup: CDR1 MNHEY, CDR2 SMNVEV (reference sequence). DNA of the CDR3: TGTGCCAGCAGTTCCGGGCAGGGGGCGGCGGGCAATCAGCCCCAGCATTTT. Its protein product is CASSSGQGAAGNQPQHF.

The chain carries TRBV6-5 and TRBJ2-7; D ambiguous. Germline CDR1 MNHEY, CDR2 SVGAGI. The CDR3 loop spans 12 amino acids. The V gene lost 5 bases and the J gene lost 4 bases, with 9 bases spanning the gap. CDR3 protein: CASSLASYEQYF. The CDR3 bases are TGTGCCAGCAGTCTCGCCAGTTACGAGCAGTACTTC.

V and J are TRBV11-2 and TRBJ2-5; 14 nucleotides align to TRBD2. V was clipped by 0 bases and J by 7 bases; unmatched bases: 16. The CDR3 sequence is 20 residues long. The germline V gene encodes CDR1 SGHAT and CDR2 FQNNGV. Here the CDR3 reads CASSLDPRTNAGTSGGTQYF. The CDR3 DNA sequence: TGTGCCAGCAGCTTAGATCCCAGGACAAACGCCGGGACTAGCGGGGGGACCCAGTACTTC.

The CDR3, as DNA: TGCGCCAGCAGCTCGACAGGGCGGAGGGGGAACACTGAAGCTTTCTTT. The encoded protein is CASSSTGRRGNTEAFF. The chain recombines TRBV4-3 with TRBJ1-1, with TRBD1 matching over 7 bases. The CDR3 covers 16 residues. V gave up 5 bases and J gave up 1 base; unmatched junction bases: 10. Per the germline V gene, CDR1 is LGHNA and CDR2 is YSLEER.

The rearrangement links TRBV7-9 to TRBJ2-1, with D perhaps matching TRBD2 (6 bases). The germline V and J ends were trimmed by 4 bases and 3 bases, with 10 bases remaining between them. This CDR3 has 14 residues. Germline CDR1 reads SEHNR; CDR2 reads FQNEAQ (reference sequence). CDR3 coding DNA: TGTGCCAGCAGCTCCAGGACTAACTACAATGAGCAGTTCTTC. The encoded protein is CASSSRTNYNEQFF.

The J gene is TRBJ2-1, the V gene TRBV27; TRBD2 agrees at 12 bases. This CDR3 has 16 amino acids. J lost 6 bases, V lost 3 bases, and 6 bases had no gene match. Germline loops: CDR1 MNHEY, CDR2 SMNVEV (reference sequence). The CDR3 reads CASSFTTSGGSNEQFF. CDR3 nucleotide sequence: TGTGCCAGCAGTTTTACTACTAGCGGGGGGAGCAATGAGCAGTTCTTC.

As regards this clone: Sequence at one end of the junction differs from germline and may be a read error. The CDR3 here is CSSSLATGGAFF. CDR3 DNA sequence: TGTTCCAGCAGCTTAGCGACAGGGGGAGCTTTCTTT. The V call is TRBV7-9, the J call TRBJ1-1; 9 bases are a match to TRBD1. The CDR3 loop spans 12 amino acids. Germline lookup yields CDR1 SEHNR and CDR2 FQNEAQ (reference sequence).